The 10 T cell receptor beta chains below were found in one sample sequenced in a study of T cells in Graves' hyperthyroidism and ophthalmopathy. Amplification of TCR beta CDR3 regions was performed using RNA transcripts as template. The HTBI primer set served for first-round RT-PCR of the TCR CDR3. TCRdb ran MiXCR on the multiplex PCR reads and lists one entry per CDR3 protein. This table holds approximately 720,000 distinct CDR3 sequences, approximately 18% found once. The source material was blood. These receptors were taken from a woman in her 50s with Graves' hyperthyroidism that later progressed to Graves' ophthalmopathy.

As regards this clonotype: Since a much larger clone is just one base distant, this may be a read error. The rearrangement links TRBV11-2 to TRBJ2-7; D gene ambiguous. The germline gives CDR1 SGHAT, CDR2 FQNNGV. The CDR3 has 13 residues. In DNA form, the CDR3 reads TGTTCCAGCAGAGCCGAGAATATCTACGAGCAGTACTTC. It is translated as CSSRAENIYEQYF.

The sample holds a few counts of this clonotype. The chain is built from TRBV4-1 and TRBJ2-7; the D gene is possibly TRBD1 (5 bases). The CDR3 is made up of 15 amino acids. From germline, CDR1 is MGHRA and CDR2 YSYEKL. V was trimmed by 0 bases and J by 2 bases, leaving 11 bases between them. The CDR3 coding sequence is TGCGCCAGCAGCCAAGAGTCGACAGCTCCCTACGAGCAGTACTTC. Protein product: CASSQESTAPYEQYF.

The J gene is TRBJ1-1, the V gene TRBV20-1; tentatively, D is TRBD1 (5 bases). Germline assignment: CDR1 DFQATT and CDR2 SNEGSKA (reference sequence). Deletions cut 7 bases from V and 7 bases from J, with 13 bases between. This CDR3 region has 11 residues. CDR3 in DNA: TGCAGTGGAGTGAGGGGTATTGAAGCTTTCTTT. The encoded protein is CSGVRGIEAFF.

This clonotype was detected ten times or more. The rearrangement uses TRBV2 and TRBJ1-1; no clear D gene. This CDR3 has 15 residues. Germline V gives CDR1 SNHLY, CDR2 FYNNEI. V was shortened by 4 bases and J by 4 bases, with 16 bases between the two germline ends. The CDR3 DNA follows: TGTGCCAGCAGTGTAGTCGGGATGGATAGCACTGAAGCTTTCTTT. Its translation is CASSVVGMDSTEAFF. Based on the CDR3 plus reference TRBV2 and TRBJ1-1, the full variable domain is EPEVTQTPSHQVTQMGQEVILRCVPISNHLYFYWYRQILGQKVEFLVSFYNNEISEKSEIFDDQFSVERPDGSNFTLKIRSTKLEDSAMYFCASSVVGMDSTEAFFGQGTRLTVV.

In this sample, this clonotype turned up a few times. This chain uses TRBV12-3 or TRBV12-4 with TRBJ2-4, with D tentatively TRBD1 or TRBD2 (5 bases each). Trimming shortened V by 3 bases and J by 2 bases, and 11 bases separated the two germline ends. This CDR3 has 15 residues. CDR3 protein: CASSFRGASKNIQYF. The CDR3 region has the DNA TGTGCCAGCAGTTTCCGGGGCGCTTCCAAAAACATTCAGTACTTC.

This clonotype was observed at least ten times. The gene calls are TRBV30 and TRBJ2-7; D remains unclear. CDR1 is GTSNPN, CDR2 SVGIG, per germline (reference sequence). The V and J ends lost 0 bases and 3 bases respectively, with 3 bases between them. This CDR3 spans 11 amino acids. The CDR3 coding sequence is TGTGCCTGGAGTGTACACTACGAGCAGTACTTC. Translating it yields CAWSVHYEQYF.

The table lists this clonotype with a few counts. The genes are TRBV7-2 and TRBJ1-5, with TRBD1 matching 9 bases. The V gene's germline CDR1 is SGHTA and CDR2 FQGNSA. The junction had 12 bases not matched to a gene; V was cut back by 5 bases and J by 10 bases. This CDR3 has 15 amino acids. This CDR3 is CASSAGDRALSPQHF. The DNA for the CDR3 is TGTGCCAGCAGCGCCGGGGACAGGGCCCTTTCTCCCCAGCATTTT.

The chain recombines TRBV5-1 with TRBJ2-7, with TRBD1 matching over 7 bases. Germline CDR1 reads SGHRS; CDR2 reads YFSETQ. V lost 3 bases and J lost 5; bases outside the gene matches: 8. This CDR3 spans 14 amino acids. CDR3 residues: CASSSRQGSDEQYF. DNA for the CDR3: TGCGCCAGCAGCTCGCGACAGGGTAGCGACGAGCAGTACTTC. The full variable domain, in which reference TRBV5-1 and TRBJ2-7 provide the parts outside the CDR3, is KAGVTQTPRYLIKTRGQQVTLSCSPISGHRSVSWYQQTPGQGLQFLFEYFSETQRNKGNFPGRFSGRQFSNSRSEMNVSTLELGDSALYLCASSSRQGSDEQYFGPGTRLTVT.

This clonotype was detected a few times. The chain carries TRBV2 and TRBJ1-1; D possibly corresponds to TRBD1 (6 bases). This CDR3 is 13 amino acids long. In germline, CDR1 is SNHLY, CDR2 FYNNEI. Deletions cut 10 bases from V and 4 bases from J, with 16 bases between. The CDR3 DNA is TGTGCCAAGCAGGGGAGGGAGGGCACTGAAGCTTTCTTT. Translation gives CAKQGREGTEAFF.

A note on this clonotype: One base away lies a much larger clone, so this may be a sequencing read error. CDR3 DNA: TGTGCCTGGAGTGTGGAGCCGGGGCGGAAAGGCAATGAGCAGTTCTTC. It yields the protein CAWSVEPGRKGNEQFF. The rearrangement joins TRBV30 to TRBJ2-1; D tentatively fits TRBD1 or TRBD2 (5 bases each). Germline V gene data show CDR1 as GTSNPN and CDR2 as SVGIG (reference sequence). Trimming took 0 bases from V and 6 from J, leaving 18 bases between them. This CDR3 is built from 16 residues.